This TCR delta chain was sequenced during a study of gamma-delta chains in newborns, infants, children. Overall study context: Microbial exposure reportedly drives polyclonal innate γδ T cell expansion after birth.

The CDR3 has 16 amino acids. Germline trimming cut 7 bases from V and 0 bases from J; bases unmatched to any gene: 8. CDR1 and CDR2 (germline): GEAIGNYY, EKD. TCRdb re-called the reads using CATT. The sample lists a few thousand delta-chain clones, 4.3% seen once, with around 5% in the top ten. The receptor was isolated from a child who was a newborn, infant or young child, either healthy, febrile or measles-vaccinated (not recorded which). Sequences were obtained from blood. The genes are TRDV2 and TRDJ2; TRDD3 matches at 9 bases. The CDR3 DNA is TGTGCCTGCGATAGACTGGGGGAAGCTTTGACAGCACAACTCTTCTTT. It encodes CACDRLGEALTAQLFF.